The T cell receptor (beta chain) described here comes from a study of patients and donors after allogeneic stem cell transplantation. Trimming cost V 0 bases and J 4 bases, with 10 bases left between them. Looked up from germline, CDR1 is KGHSH and CDR2 is LQKENI. The CDR3 is 15 residues long. TCRdb redid the calling of the RT-PCR reads with MiXCR, one entry per CDR3 protein. Seen here are 95,000 to 120,000 distinct CDR3 sequences, 35% to 45% observed once, and the top ten hold 27%. J is TRBJ2-1 and V is TRBV18; D possibly matches TRBD1 or TRBD2 (5 bases each). Sample: blood, either unsorted or a sorted T cell fraction (not recorded which). This clonotype was sampled from a human donor who was either an allogeneic HSCT recipient or a stem cell or donor lymphocyte infusion donor (not recorded which). It is not recorded whose cells these are; they may come from a transplant donor. In DNA, the CDR3 is TGTGCCAGCTCACCACCCAGGGAGTTATACAATGAGCAGTTCTTC. This encodes CASSPPRELYNEQFF.